This entry features one TCR beta chain sequence. This entry is derived from a study of blood T cell repertoires in COVID-19. The overall study: Samples taken during acute and convalescent COVID-19 were collected in the United States, Italy and Spain. Sample material is recorded as cDNA or gDNA derived from T cells, B-cell-depleted T cells, or PBMCs.

The germline V gene has CDR1 SGHRS and CDR2 YFSETQ. The CDR3 is made up of 17 amino acids. V was trimmed by 1 base and J by 0 bases, leaving 11 bases between them. The authors' processing: Counts of nucleated cells, estimated from reference gene primer amplification, were obtained. Method: immunoSEQ multiplex PCR; TCRdb's copy keeps in-frame clones and lacks some. V, J and clone size reflect that table, while D and trimming were determined from the DNA. Here the sample spans 120,000 or so clones, 81% being singletons. The Seattle patients joined while their infection was active and were tracked longitudinally afterward.

The sample consisted of peripheral blood. V and J are TRBV5-1 and TRBJ2-6; D call uncertain. The receptor was derived from a man aged 25 to 45 with COVID-19, enrolled during active disease. The CDR3 reads CASSLRIVGSGANVLTF. In nucleotides, the CDR3 is TGCGCCAGCAGCTTGCGTATCGTCGGCTCTGGGGCCAACGTCCTGACTTTC.